This T cell receptor (beta chain) originates from a study of T cells after yellow fever vaccination. Looking at the study overall: Preparing low-cell-number fractions relied on SMART-Seq v4 Ultra Low Input. Overall study results and limits: Once the booster was given, most primary-vaccination clones reappeared, at roughly 96% for CD4 and over 85% for CD8. A secondary response was less intense yet reached its peak sooner, at day 5 versus 15.

The CDR3 totals 12 residues. V was shortened by 4 bases and J by 7 bases, with 7 bases between the two germline ends. The V gene's germline CDR1 is LGHDT and CDR2 YNNKEL (reference sequence). Generation of TCR cDNA used 5'RACE template switching (which added a universal primer site and UMIs). TCRdb recomputed calls from the 5' RACE reads with MiXCR, one row per CDR3 protein. The sample yields some 560,000 distinct CDR3 sequences, roughly a fifth seen once. This clonotype was seen only a few times. Its antigen is not known. The V gene is TRBV3-1, the J gene TRBJ2-2; D is undetermined. The sequences come from PBMCs, collected 15 days after the yellow fever booster vaccination. This receptor was obtained from a young man who received the YFV17D yellow fever vaccine. The CDR3 here is CASSPRHGELFF. DNA of the CDR3: TGTGCCAGCAGCCCACGCCACGGGGAGCTGTTTTTT.